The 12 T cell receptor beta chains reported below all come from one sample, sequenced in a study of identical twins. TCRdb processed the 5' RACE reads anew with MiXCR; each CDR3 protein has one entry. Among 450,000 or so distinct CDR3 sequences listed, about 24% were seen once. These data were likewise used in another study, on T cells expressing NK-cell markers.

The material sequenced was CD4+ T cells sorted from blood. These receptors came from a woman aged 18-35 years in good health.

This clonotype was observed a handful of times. This chain's CDR3 is CASSLPPGGLGTYEQYF. The CDR3 region has the DNA TGTGCCAGCAGCCTACCTCCGGGGGGACTAGGCACCTACGAGCAGTACTTC. The J gene is TRBJ2-7, the V gene TRBV7-9, with 8 bases fitting TRBD2. The germline V gene has CDR1 SEHNR and CDR2 FQNEAQ (reference sequence). V trimming: 5 bases; J trimming: 2 bases; junction bases outside the gene matches: 14. This CDR3 region has 17 residues.

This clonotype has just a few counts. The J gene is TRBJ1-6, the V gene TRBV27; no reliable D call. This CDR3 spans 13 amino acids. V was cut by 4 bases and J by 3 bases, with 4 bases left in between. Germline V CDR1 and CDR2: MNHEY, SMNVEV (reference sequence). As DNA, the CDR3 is TGTGCCAGCAGTTCAGACTATAATTCACCCCTCCACTTT. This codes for CASSSDYNSPLHF.

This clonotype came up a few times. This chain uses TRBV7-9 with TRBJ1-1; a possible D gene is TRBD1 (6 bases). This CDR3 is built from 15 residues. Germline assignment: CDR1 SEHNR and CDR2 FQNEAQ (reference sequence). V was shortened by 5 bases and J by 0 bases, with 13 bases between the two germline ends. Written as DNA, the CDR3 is TGTGCCAGCAGCCGATCCCAGGGGTTGAACACTGAAGCTTTCTTT. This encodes CASSRSQGLNTEAFF.

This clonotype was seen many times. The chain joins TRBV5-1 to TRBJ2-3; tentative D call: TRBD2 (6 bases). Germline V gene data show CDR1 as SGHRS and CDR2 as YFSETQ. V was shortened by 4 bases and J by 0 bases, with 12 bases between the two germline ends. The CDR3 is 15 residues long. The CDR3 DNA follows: TGCGCCAGCAGCCCGGGACTGGATAGCACAGATACGCAGTATTTT. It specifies CASSPGLDSTDTQYF.

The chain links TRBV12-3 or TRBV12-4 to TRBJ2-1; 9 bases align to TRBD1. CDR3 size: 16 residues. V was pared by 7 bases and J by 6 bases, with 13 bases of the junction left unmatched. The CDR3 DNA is TGTGCCAGCACCATCCGGGTGGGGACAGGGCTCAATGAGCAGTTCTTC. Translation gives CASTIRVGTGLNEQFF.

Here the CDR3 reads CAIGENRYEQYF. CDR3 in DNA: TGTGCTATAGGGGAAAATAGGTACGAGCAGTACTTC. This sequence joins TRBV7-9 and TRBJ2-7, with D maybe TRBD1 (5 bases). In germline, CDR1 is SEHNR, CDR2 FQNEAQ (reference sequence). This CDR3 spans 12 amino acids.

The CDR3 sequence: CASSLSGSEEKLFF. CDR3 in DNA: TGCGCCAGCAGCTTGTCAGGGAGTGAGGAAAAACTGTTTTTT. The gene calls are TRBV5-1 and TRBJ1-4, with a possible D match to TRBD1 (5 bases). The germline V gene has CDR1 SGHRS and CDR2 YFSETQ. The V end was cut by 1 base, the J end by 8 bases, with 12 bases between. The CDR3 sequence is 14 residues long. The complete variable domain, with remaining parts taken from reference TRBV5-1 and TRBJ1-4, reads KAGVTQTPRYLIKTRGQQVTLSCSPISGHRSVSWYQQTPGQGLQFLFEYFSETQRNKGNFPGRFSGRQFSNSRSEMNVSTLELGDSALYLCASSLSGSEEKLFFGSGTQLSVL.

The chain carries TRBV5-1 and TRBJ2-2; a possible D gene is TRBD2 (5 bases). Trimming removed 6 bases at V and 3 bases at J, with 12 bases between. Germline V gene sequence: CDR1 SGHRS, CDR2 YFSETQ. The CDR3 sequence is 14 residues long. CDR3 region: CASTMVGDTGELFF. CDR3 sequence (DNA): TGCGCCAGCACGATGGTGGGAGACACCGGGGAGCTGTTTTTT. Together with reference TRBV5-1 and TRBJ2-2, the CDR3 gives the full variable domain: KAGVTQTPRYLIKTRGQQVTLSCSPISGHRSVSWYQQTPGQGLQFLFEYFSETQRNKGNFPGRFSGRQFSNSRSEMNVSTLELGDSALYLCASTMVGDTGELFFGEGSRLTVL.

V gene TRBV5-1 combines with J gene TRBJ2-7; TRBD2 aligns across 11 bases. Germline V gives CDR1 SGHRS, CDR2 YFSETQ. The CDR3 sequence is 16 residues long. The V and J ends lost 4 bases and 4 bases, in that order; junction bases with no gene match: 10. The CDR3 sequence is CASSRGLADLAYEQYF. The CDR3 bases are TGCGCCAGCAGCAGGGGACTAGCGGACCTGGCGTACGAGCAGTACTTC.

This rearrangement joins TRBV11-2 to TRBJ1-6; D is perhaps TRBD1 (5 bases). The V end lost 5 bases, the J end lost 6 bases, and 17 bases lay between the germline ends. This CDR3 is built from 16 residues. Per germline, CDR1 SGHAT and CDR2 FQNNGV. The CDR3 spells CASSIVSGGSNSPLHF. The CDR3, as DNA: TGTGCCAGCAGCATCGTTTCGGGGGGATCTAATTCACCCCTCCACTTT.

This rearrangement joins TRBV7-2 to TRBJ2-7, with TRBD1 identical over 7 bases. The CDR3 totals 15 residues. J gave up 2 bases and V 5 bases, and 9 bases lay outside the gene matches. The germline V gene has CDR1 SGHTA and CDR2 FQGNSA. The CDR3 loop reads CASSHGTALTYEQYF. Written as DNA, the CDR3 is TGTGCCAGCAGCCATGGGACAGCCCTCACCTACGAGCAGTACTTC.

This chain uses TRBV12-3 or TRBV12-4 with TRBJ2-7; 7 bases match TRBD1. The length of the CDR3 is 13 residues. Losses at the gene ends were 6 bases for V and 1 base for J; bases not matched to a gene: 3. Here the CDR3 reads CASRSGQSYEQYF. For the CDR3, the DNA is TGTGCCAGCAGGTCGGGACAGTCCTACGAGCAGTACTTC.